The source of this T cell receptor (beta chain) is a study of radiotherapy plus CTLA-4 blockade in lung cancer. Study-level information: Objective responses arose in approximately 17% of patients, and 31% experienced disease control.

The sample holds a few counts of this clone. Antigen unknown. There are 13 residues in the CDR3. The germline V and J ends were trimmed by 0 bases and 0 bases, with 2 bases remaining between them. Germline lookup yields CDR1 SGHDT and CDR2 YYEEEE. Assay used: immunoSEQ multiplex PCR; TCRdb lists only in-frame clones, some missing. This table has about 32,000 clones, approximately 85% appearing once. Study results and limitations: The study found tumor-derived TCR clones expanded in blood after radiotherapy plus ipilimumab.

Focal radiation and CTLA-4 blockade (ipilimumab) were tested in chemo-refractory metastatic non-small-cell lung cancer patients. The specimen comprised peripheral blood, sampled from a patient treated with radiotherapy plus ipilimumab. The chain couples TRBV5-6 to TRBJ2-3; no definite D call. This TCR was sampled from a human donor with non-small cell lung cancer who had stable disease on radiotherapy plus ipilimumab. The CDR3 nucleotides read TGTGCCAGCAGCTTGGCAAGCACAGATACGCAGTATTTT. This encodes CASSLASTDTQYF.